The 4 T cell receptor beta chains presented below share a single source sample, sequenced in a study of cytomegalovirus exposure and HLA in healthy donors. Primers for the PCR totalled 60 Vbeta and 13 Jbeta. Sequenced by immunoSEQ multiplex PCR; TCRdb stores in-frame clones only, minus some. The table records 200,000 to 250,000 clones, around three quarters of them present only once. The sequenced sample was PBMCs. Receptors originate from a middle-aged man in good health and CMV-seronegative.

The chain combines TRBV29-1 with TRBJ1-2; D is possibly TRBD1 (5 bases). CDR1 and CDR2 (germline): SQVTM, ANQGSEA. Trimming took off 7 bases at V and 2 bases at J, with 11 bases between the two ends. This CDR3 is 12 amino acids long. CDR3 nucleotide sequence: TGCAGCGGAGACAGCTCCAACTATGGCTACACCTTC. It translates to CSGDSSNYGYTF.

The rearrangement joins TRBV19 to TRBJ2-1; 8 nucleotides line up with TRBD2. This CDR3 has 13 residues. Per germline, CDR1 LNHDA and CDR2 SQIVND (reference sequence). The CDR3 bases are TGTGCTACTAGGAGCGGGAGCGTCAATGAGCAGTTCTTC. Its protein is CATRSGSVNEQFF.

CDR3 region: CASSLDPEPTNEKLFF. The CDR3 DNA reads TGTGCCAGCAGCTTAGACCCGGAGCCAACTAATGAAAAACTGTTTTTT. The rearrangement joins TRBV7-6 to TRBJ1-4, with D unresolved. V was trimmed by 1 base and J by 0 bases, leaving 9 bases between them. Germline values: CDR1 SGHVS, CDR2 FNYEAQ. The CDR3 totals 16 residues.

The CDR3 DNA sequence: TGTGCCAGCAGTGCTAGCGGGAGCACAGATACGCAGTATTTT. It is translated as CASSASGSTDTQYF. V gene TRBV6-4 combines with J gene TRBJ2-3; 8 bases line up with TRBD2. Germline V lookup: CDR1 MRHNA, CDR2 SNTAGT. With V trimmed by 4 bases and J by 0 bases, 0 bases remained unmatched. The CDR3 runs to 14 residues.